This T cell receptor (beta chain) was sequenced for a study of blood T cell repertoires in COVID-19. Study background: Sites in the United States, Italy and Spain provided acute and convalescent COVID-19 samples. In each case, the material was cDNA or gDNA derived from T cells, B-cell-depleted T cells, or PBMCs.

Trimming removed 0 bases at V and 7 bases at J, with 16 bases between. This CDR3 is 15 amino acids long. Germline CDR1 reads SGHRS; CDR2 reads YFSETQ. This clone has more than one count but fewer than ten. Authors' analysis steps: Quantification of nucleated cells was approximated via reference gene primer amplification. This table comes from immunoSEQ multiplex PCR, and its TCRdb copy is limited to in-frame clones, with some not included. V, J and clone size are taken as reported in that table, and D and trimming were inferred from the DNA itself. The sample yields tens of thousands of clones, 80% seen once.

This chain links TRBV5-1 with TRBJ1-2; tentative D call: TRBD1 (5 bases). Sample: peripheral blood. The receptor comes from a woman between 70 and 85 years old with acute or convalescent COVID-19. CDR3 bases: TGCGCCAGCAGCTTGGGTGGACAAGTCGGTTTTGGCTACACCTTC. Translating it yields CASSLGGQVGFGYTF. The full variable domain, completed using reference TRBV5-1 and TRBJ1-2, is KAGVTQTPRYLIKTRGQQVTLSCSPISGHRSVSWYQQTPGQGLQFLFEYFSETQRNKGNFPGRFSGRQFSNSRSEMNVSTLELGDSALYLCASSLGGQVGFGYTFGSGTRLTVV.